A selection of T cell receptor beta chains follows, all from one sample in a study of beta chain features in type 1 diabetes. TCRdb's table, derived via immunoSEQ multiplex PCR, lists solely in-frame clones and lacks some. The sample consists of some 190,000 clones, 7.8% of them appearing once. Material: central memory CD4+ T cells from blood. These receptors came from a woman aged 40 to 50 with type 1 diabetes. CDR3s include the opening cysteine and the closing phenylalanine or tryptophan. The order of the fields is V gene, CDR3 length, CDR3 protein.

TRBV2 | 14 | CASSGTSGVGEQYF
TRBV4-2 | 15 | CASSQDYRGGETQYF
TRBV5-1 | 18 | CASSPPPAGRGSNQPQHF
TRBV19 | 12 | CASSINGNEQFF
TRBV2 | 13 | CASSGQLNSPLHF
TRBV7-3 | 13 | CASSLGGLDSYTF
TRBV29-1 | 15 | CSVEGEQGGNTEAFF
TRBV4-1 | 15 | CASSQEQSTNYGYTF
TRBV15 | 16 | CATSSSGGPTIETQYF
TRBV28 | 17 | CASSFGTSGRLYNEQFF
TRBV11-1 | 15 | CASSLDRRGNTEAFF
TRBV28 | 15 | CASSPRWDTQETQYF
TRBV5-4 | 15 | CASSRLAGGNNEQFF
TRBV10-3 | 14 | CATSRTAENYGYTF
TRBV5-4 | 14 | CASSQVGDTGELFF
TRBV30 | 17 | CAWSRDSDIAGVYEQYF
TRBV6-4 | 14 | CASSPGPLTDTQYF
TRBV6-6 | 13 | CASSPRQGSPLHF
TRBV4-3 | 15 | CASTLNVGGFSPLHF
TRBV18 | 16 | CASLPAGGAGANVLTF
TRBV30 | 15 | CAWNTGTSGIYEQYF
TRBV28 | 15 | CASSLPQINSYEQYF
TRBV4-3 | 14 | CASNSPGQGFGYTF
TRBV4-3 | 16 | CASSQDLEGLNYGYTF
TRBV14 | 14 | CASSQSAGANVLTF
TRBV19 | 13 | CASGQAGSTEAFF
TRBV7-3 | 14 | CASSLGLEGREQFF
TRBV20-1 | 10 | CSATFETQYF
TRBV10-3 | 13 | CASRRQGADGYTF
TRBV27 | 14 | CASSVDRVLYEQYF
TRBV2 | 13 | CASSELGANGYTF
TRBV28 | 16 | CASSPDRGRSNQPQHF
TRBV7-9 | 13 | CAERVRGGTEAFF
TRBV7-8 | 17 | CASSSRGTSGSVDEQFF
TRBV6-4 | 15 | CASSDGGRVTDTQYF
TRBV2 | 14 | CARTTTGTYNEQFF
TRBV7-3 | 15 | CASSQDGDIHYGYTF
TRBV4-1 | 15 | CASSQDGRGNYGYTF
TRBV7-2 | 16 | CASSLARASANYGYTF
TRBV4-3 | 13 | CASSLSGRGEQFF
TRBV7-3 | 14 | CASSLPGGSHGYTF
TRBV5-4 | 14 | CASTSQGLQETQYF
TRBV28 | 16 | CASSLVVTGQIGEQYF
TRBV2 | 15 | CASSLQDRPTDTQYF
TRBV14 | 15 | CASSLRQNYYSPLHF
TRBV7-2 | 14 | CASSLVGGYNEQFF
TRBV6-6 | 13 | CASSTTSWDTQYF
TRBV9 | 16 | CASSVDLGGRGTEAFF
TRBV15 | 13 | CATSRDILETQYF
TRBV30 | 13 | CAWSRGQHNEQFF
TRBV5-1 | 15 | CASIEDPASGTEAFF
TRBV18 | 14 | CASSPGGGDQPQHF
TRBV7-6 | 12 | CASGQPNTEAFF
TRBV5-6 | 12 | CASSLGLREQYF
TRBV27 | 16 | CASSPQGAPENSPLHF
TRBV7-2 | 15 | CASSRGGGSYNEQFF
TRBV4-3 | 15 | CASSQESRGGTEAFF